This TCR beta chain came from a study of cytomegalovirus exposure and HLA in healthy donors. PCR used 60 Vbeta primers and 13 Jbeta primers. TCRdb's table, derived via immunoSEQ multiplex PCR, lists solely in-frame clones and lacks some. The repertoire includes some 100,000 clones, around 80% of them detected once, and roughly 4% sits in the top ten. The CDR3 is 15 amino acids. Trimming shortened V by 5 bases and J by 1 base, and 14 bases separated the two germline ends. Germline-derived CDR1 and CDR2 are MNHEY and SVGAGI. The rearrangement links TRBV6-5 to TRBJ1-2, with D possibly being TRBD1 (6 bases). The specimen sequenced was PBMCs. This TCR was recovered from a female donor in good health and CMV-seropositive. The CDR3 DNA reads TGTGCCAGCAGTCTGACAGGATCCCTTAACTATGGCTACACCTTC. Translated: CASSLTGSLNYGYTF.